This passage covers 21 T cell receptor beta chains from one sample sequenced in a study of spatial heterogeneity in lung cancer. TCRdb reprocessed the 5' RACE reads via MiXCR and lists one record per CDR3 protein. The table lists some 11,000 distinct CDR3 sequences, roughly 4.3% of them singletons, with under 9% in the top ten. Noted time point: sample taken at primary tumor resection. Material for sequencing was whole RNA from tumor, nontumor lung or frozen PBMC, left unsorted. This material consisted of normal lung tissue next to the tumor, taken at surgery. All receptors come from a male donor with early-stage non-small cell lung cancer.

Within the sample, this clonotype is medium-sized. The V and J genes are TRBV6-5 and TRBJ1-2; 8 nucleotides match TRBD1. The length of the CDR3 is 15 residues. J lost 2 bases, V lost 6 bases, and 8 bases had no gene match. Germline values: CDR1 MNHEY, CDR2 SVGAGI. The DNA for the CDR3 is TGTGCCAGCAGGGAGACGACAGGGGAGAACTATGGCTACACCTTC. It is translated as CASRETTGENYGYTF.

The sample holds many counts of this clonotype. The chain couples TRBV28 to TRBJ1-1; TRBD1 agrees at 8 bases. Germline V lookup: CDR1 MDHEN, CDR2 SYDVKM. The junction had 12 bases not matched to a gene; V was cut back by 4 bases and J by 2 bases. CDR3 length equals 17 residues. CDR3 DNA sequence: TGTGCCAGCAGTTGGGAGACAGGGGAACGAGCCAACACTGAAGCTTTCTTT. It specifies CASSWETGERANTEAFF.

CDR3: CASSLGSVPGGMIEQFF. Here the CDR3 DNA reads TGCGCCAGCAGCTTGGGATCGGTGCCGGGAGGGATGATTGAGCAGTTCTTC. The V gene is TRBV5-1, the J gene TRBJ2-1; 8 positions agree with TRBD2. CDR3 length: 17 amino acids. Trimming at V came to 0 bases and at J to 9 bases, leaving 14 bases not matched to a gene. Germline assignment: CDR1 SGHRS and CDR2 YFSETQ. The full variable domain, in which reference TRBV5-1 and TRBJ2-1 provide the parts outside the CDR3, is KAGVTQTPRYLIKTRGQQVTLSCSPISGHRSVSWYQQTPGQGLQFLFEYFSETQRNKGNFPGRFSGRQFSNSRSEMNVSTLELGDSALYLCASSLGSVPGGMIEQFFGPGTRLTVL.

This clonotype was recorded many times. The chain has TRBV20-1 and TRBJ2-3; no reliable D call. The length of the CDR3 is 13 residues. Per the germline V gene, CDR1 is DFQATT and CDR2 is SNEGSKA (reference sequence). Trimming removed 3 bases at V and 2 bases at J, with 9 bases between. The chain's CDR3 is CSASERPTDTQYF. CDR3 in DNA: TGCAGTGCTAGTGAGAGGCCCACAGATACGCAGTATTTT.

At least ten counts were recorded for this clonotype. This chain joins TRBV27 and TRBJ1-1; 9 bases align to TRBD1. In germline, CDR1 is MNHEY, CDR2 SMNVEV (reference sequence). The length of the CDR3 is 15 residues. The ends lost 4 bases at V and 5 bases at J; junction bases unmatched: 8. The CDR3 DNA reads as TGTGCCAGCAGTTCCGGGACAGGGTCGAGGACTGAAGCTTTCTTT. Residues: CASSSGTGSRTEAFF.

In this sample, this clonotype turned up many times. The J gene is TRBJ1-3, the V gene TRBV6-6; 7 nucleotides align to TRBD1. V lost 2 bases and J lost 0; bases outside the gene matches: 4. Germline V gene data show CDR1 as MNHNY and CDR2 as SVGAGI (reference sequence). The CDR3 covers 16 residues. The CDR3 here is CASSYPGTASGNTIYF. CDR3 DNA: TGTGCCAGCAGTTACCCCGGGACAGCCTCTGGAAACACCATATATTTT.

This clonotype was observed many times. The rearrangement joins TRBV10-3 to TRBJ2-5; a weak D match, TRBD1 (5 bases). Trimming pared 3 bases from V and 2 bases from J, leaving 7 bases between. CDR3 length: 13 residues. Germline values: CDR1 ENHRY, CDR2 SYGVKD. CDR3 bases: TGTGCCATCAGTGAACAGGATCAAGAGACCCAGTACTTC. It codes for CAISEQDQETQYF.

Many counts were recorded for this clonotype. V is TRBV7-9 and J is TRBJ2-5; possibly TRBD1 or TRBD2 for D (5 bases each). Trimming left V 5 bases short and J 3 bases short, with 16 bases between. This CDR3 comprises 15 residues. Germline CDR1 is SEHNR and CDR2 is FQNEAQ (reference sequence). Written as DNA, the CDR3 is TGTGCCAGCAGCCCAGCGATTAGGGGAGAAGAGACCCAGTACTTC. Translated, it gives CASSPAIRGEETQYF.

This clonotype is medium-sized (0.01 to 0.1%) in the sample. V is TRBV4-2 and J is TRBJ2-3, with TRBD2 matching 7 bases. The CDR3 has 17 residues. Germline CDR1 reads LGHNA; CDR2 reads YNFKEQ. After removal of 0 bases from V and 1 base from J, the junction contained 7 bases not matched to a gene. CDR3 residues: CASSQDNRGSGTDTQYF. The CDR3 DNA follows: TGTGCCAGCAGCCAAGACAATCGCGGGAGTGGCACAGATACGCAGTATTTT.

This clonotype appeared many times. The chain links TRBV6-1 to TRBJ2-7; unclear D gene. The CDR3 is 15 amino acids. Between the trimmed V and J ends, which lost 7 bases and 4 bases, there was a span of 20 bases. Germline CDR1 reads MNHNS; CDR2 reads SASEGT. Here the CDR3 DNA reads TGTGCCAGCATCGCAAGGAGCCTGGGGTTATACGAGCAGTACTTC. This gives the protein CASIARSLGLYEQYF.

This clonotype is medium-sized in the sample. The J gene is TRBJ1-5, the V gene TRBV6-5; D unresolved. This CDR3 has 13 amino acids. Germline assignment: CDR1 MNHEY and CDR2 SVGAGI. V dropped 7 bases and J dropped 2 bases, with 9 bases sitting between them. CDR3 amino acids: CASKSGGNQPQHF. CDR3 nucleotide sequence: TGTGCCAGCAAATCCGGGGGCAATCAGCCCCAGCATTTT.

In regard to this clonotype: A read error is possible here, since a much larger clone lies one base away. The chain couples TRBV3-1 to TRBJ2-5; D call uncertain. There are 12 residues in the CDR3. Germline-derived CDR1 and CDR2 are LGHDT and YNNKEL (reference sequence). The CDR3 DNA is TGTACCAGCAGCCCCCTGGGAGAGACCCAGTACTTC. Its protein product is CTSSPLGETQYF.

This clonotype was seen at least ten times. This sequence joins TRBV6-1 and TRBJ1-5, with 9 bases lining up with TRBD1. Germline V gene data show CDR1 as MNHNS and CDR2 as SASEGT. The CDR3 length is 15 residues. V was pared by 8 bases and J by 2 bases, with 7 bases of the junction left unmatched. CDR3 amino acids: CASSRTGDGNQPQHF. The DNA of the CDR3 is TGTGCCAGCTCCAGGACAGGGGATGGCAATCAGCCCCAGCATTTT.

By its share, this clonotype is medium-sized. The V and J genes are TRBV7-2 and TRBJ1-1; D is uncertain. This CDR3 region has 14 residues. Trimming shortened V by 2 bases and J by 0 bases, and 7 bases separated the two germline ends. The germline V gene has CDR1 SGHTA and CDR2 FQGNSA. CDR3 sequence reads: CASSLQALNTEAFF. CDR3 in DNA: TGTGCCAGCAGCTTACAAGCCTTGAACACTGAAGCTTTCTTT.

This clonotype showed up many times. The chain joins TRBV20-1 to TRBJ1-1, with 8 bases fitting TRBD1. Germline V gives CDR1 DFQATT, CDR2 SNEGSKA (reference sequence). CDR3 size: 15 residues. With V trimmed by 0 bases and J by 2 bases, 5 bases remained unmatched. CDR3 sequence (DNA): TGCAGTGCTAGAGATCGGGGACAGGCAAACACTGAAGCTTTCTTT. It encodes CSARDRGQANTEAFF.

This clonotype was seen at least ten times. The chain employs TRBV27 and TRBJ2-6, with no clear D. This CDR3 spans 15 amino acids. The ends were cut back, 4 bases at V and 0 bases at J, with 7 bases in the middle. Germline V gives CDR1 MNHEY, CDR2 SMNVEV (reference sequence). The CDR3 sequence is CASSSRNSGANVLTF. CDR3 sequence (DNA): TGTGCCAGCAGTTCCCGGAACTCTGGGGCCAACGTCCTGACTTTC.

This clonotype was seen repeatedly, ten times or more. The rearrangement links TRBV6-5 to TRBJ1-1; weak D call: TRBD1 (5 bases). The V gene's germline CDR1 is MNHEY and CDR2 SVGAGI. The CDR3 runs 14 residues. Trimming removed 4 bases from V and 2 bases from J, with 11 bases in between. Here the CDR3 DNA reads TGTGCCAGCAGTTGGGGACCGATAAACACTGAAGCTTTCTTT. It encodes CASSWGPINTEAFF.

This clonotype has more than one count but fewer than ten. The V call is TRBV7-2, the J call TRBJ2-4, with D unclear. CDR3 length equals 12 residues. Germline V gives CDR1 SGHTA, CDR2 FQGNSA. V gave up 5 bases and J gave up 5 bases, with 7 bases separating them. The CDR3 nucleotides read TGTGCCAGCAGCCCAACAGAAAACATTCAGTACTTC. This codes for CASSPTENIQYF.

The sample holds many counts of this clonotype. The chain carries TRBV27 and TRBJ1-2; unclear D gene. Germline V lookup: CDR1 MNHEY, CDR2 SMNVEV (reference sequence). This CDR3 contains 13 residues. V shed 4 bases and J shed 6 bases, with 12 bases lying between them. The CDR3 is CASSSYPRDGYTF. The CDR3 region has the DNA TGTGCCAGCAGTTCCTACCCACGCGATGGCTACACCTTC.

Ten or more counts support this clonotype. The chain employs TRBV28 and TRBJ2-5, with D possibly matching TRBD2 (5 bases). This CDR3 is 15 amino acids long. The germline V and J ends were trimmed by 5 bases and 2 bases, with 15 bases remaining between them. CDR1 is MDHEN, CDR2 SYDVKM, per germline. This CDR3 reads CASSPPTGFQETQYF. The CDR3 DNA sequence: TGTGCCAGCAGTCCCCCGACGGGGTTTCAAGAGACCCAGTACTTC.

The table lists this clonotype with many counts. Here the CDR3 reads CASSLGDQRNEQFF. Here the CDR3 DNA reads TGCGCCAGCAGCTTGGGGGACCAGAGGAATGAGCAGTTCTTC. The chain recombines TRBV5-1 with TRBJ2-1; D may be TRBD1 or TRBD2 (5 bases each). Germline assignment: CDR1 SGHRS and CDR2 YFSETQ. Trimming cost V 0 bases and J 7 bases, with 11 bases left between them. There are 14 residues in the CDR3. The whole variable domain, remainder taken from reference TRBV5-1 and TRBJ2-1, is KAGVTQTPRYLIKTRGQQVTLSCSPISGHRSVSWYQQTPGQGLQFLFEYFSETQRNKGNFPGRFSGRQFSNSRSEMNVSTLELGDSALYLCASSLGDQRNEQFFGPGTRLTVL.